The 22 T cell receptor beta chains below all came from one sample that was sequenced in a study of T cells in Graves' hyperthyroidism and ophthalmopathy. Amplified TCR beta CDR3 regions came from RNA transcripts. The TCR CDR3 first-round RT-PCR relied on the HTBI primer set. TCRdb re-analysed the multiplex PCR reads in MiXCR, keeping a single row per CDR3 protein. Of around 400,000 distinct CDR3 sequences detected, approximately 13% appear once; the ten largest clones hold less than 10%. The specimen was blood. These receptor sequences come from a woman younger than 35 with Graves' hyperthyroidism.

V and J are TRBV10-3 and TRBJ1-1, with TRBD1 as a possible D gene (5 bases). The V gene's germline CDR1 is ENHRY and CDR2 SYGVKD. The ends were cut back, 6 bases at V and 4 bases at J, with 12 bases in the middle. CDR3 length: 13 residues. CDR3 protein: CAIRGRESTEAFF. The CDR3 DNA sequence: TGTGCCATCAGGGGGCGTGAGAGCACTGAAGCTTTCTTT.

Note on this clonotype: It may be a read error: a sequence one base away is much more abundant. The CDR3 DNA follows: TGTGCCTGCAGTGTAAAAGGAGACAGGGCAAACATTCAGTACTTC. This codes for CACSVKGDRANIQYF. The chain recombines TRBV30 with TRBJ2-4; 7 nucleotides match TRBD1. Germline CDR1 is GTSNPN and CDR2 is SVGIG (reference sequence). The CDR3 sequence is 15 residues long.

In its sample, this clonotype was seen a few times. This chain connects TRBV9 to TRBJ1-3; D not certain. There are 16 residues in the CDR3. V was clipped by 1 base and J by 0 bases, with 11 bases between them. CDR1 is SGDLS, CDR2 YYNGEE, per germline. The CDR3 region has the DNA TGTGCCAGCAGCGTAAGTTTCCGTGGCTCTGGAAACACCATATATTTT. Amino acid sequence: CASSVSFRGSGNTIYF.

This clonotype has ten or more counts. The chain is built from TRBV20-1 and TRBJ1-2; TRBD1 matches 9 bases. The CDR3 contains 15 residues. Germline-derived CDR1 and CDR2 are DFQATT and SNEGSKA (reference sequence). V lost 3 bases and J lost 4; bases outside the gene matches: 9. CDR3 amino acids: CSASPGTGTPYGYTF. CDR3 DNA: TGCAGTGCTAGCCCCGGGACAGGGACCCCCTATGGCTACACCTTC.

This clonotype occurred many times. The J gene is TRBJ2-7, the V gene TRBV29-1, with D perhaps TRBD2 (5 bases). Per the germline V gene, CDR1 is SQVTM and CDR2 is ANQGSEA. Trimming took off 0 bases at V and 2 bases at J, with 11 bases between the two ends. This CDR3 contains 14 residues. CDR3 coding DNA: TGCAGCGTTGAAGAGTCGGCGGGCCCCTACGAGCAGTACTTC. It yields the protein CSVEESAGPYEQYF.

There are a few counts of this clonotype. The chain employs TRBV6-1 and TRBJ2-1; 7 bases are shared with TRBD2. Germline CDR1 and CDR2: MNHNS and SASEGT. The trim removed 4 bases at V and 9 bases at J, leaving 9 bases unmatched. This CDR3 has 14 residues. The CDR3 sequence: CASSGTRAGSEQFF. The DNA for the CDR3 is TGTGCCAGCAGTGGGACTAGAGCGGGGAGTGAGCAGTTCTTC.

This clonotype has just a few counts. V and J are TRBV2 and TRBJ2-6, with D possibly called TRBD1 or TRBD2 (5 bases each). The CDR3 consists of 15 residues. The ends were cut back, 6 bases at V and 2 bases at J, with 11 bases in the middle. Germline V CDR1 and CDR2: SNHLY, FYNNEI. The CDR3 nucleotides are TGTGCCAGCAGGACCGGGACCGCTGGGGCCAACGTCCTGACTTTC. Protein sequence: CASRTGTAGANVLTF.

The CDR3: CASSVGWAATNEKLFF. The CDR3, as DNA: TGTGCCAGCAGCGTCGGCTGGGCAGCAACTAATGAAAAACTGTTTTTT. The chain combines TRBV9 with TRBJ1-4; D remains ambiguous. CDR1 is SGDLS, CDR2 YYNGEE, per germline. V lost 2 bases, J lost 0 bases, and 11 bases lay in between. The CDR3 is 16 residues long.

In this sample, this clonotype turned up many times. The chain joins TRBV30 to TRBJ2-1, with a possible D match to TRBD2 (6 bases). V lost 3 bases to trimming and J lost 7 bases, with 19 bases between them. From germline, CDR1 is GTSNPN and CDR2 SVGIG (reference sequence). The CDR3 runs 15 residues. The CDR3 region is CAWRVLAGKRNEQFF. The DNA for the CDR3 is TGTGCCTGGAGGGTACTAGCCGGGAAACGAAATGAGCAGTTCTTC.

This clonotype has at least ten counts. This chain connects TRBV28 to TRBJ1-5; possible D gene TRBD1, 5 bases. The CDR3 has 14 amino acids. Germline CDR1 and CDR2: MDHEN and SYDVKM. The CDR3: CATDSPQDFGPQHF. The CDR3 DNA sequence: TGTGCAACCGACTCCCCACAGGATTTTGGGCCCCAGCATTTT.

This clonotype was seen many times. The CDR3 reads CSVEGTIAGNTIYF. The CDR3 DNA follows: TGCAGCGTTGAAGGGACGATAGCTGGAAACACCATATATTTT. J is TRBJ1-3 and V is TRBV29-1; D unclear. CDR1 is SQVTM and CDR2 is ANQGSEA in the germline V gene. The CDR3 is 14 amino acids. V gave up 1 base and J gave up 2 bases, with 9 bases separating them.

Only a few counts were recorded for this clonotype. The rearrangement uses TRBV20-1 and TRBJ2-1; 7 nucleotides align to TRBD1. Germline trimming cut 6 bases from V and 7 bases from J; bases unmatched to any gene: 6. The CDR3 has 12 amino acids. The germline V gene has CDR1 DFQATT and CDR2 SNEGSKA (reference sequence). The DNA of the CDR3 is TGCAGTGCCCCGGGACAGCCAAATGAGCAGTTCTTC. This gives the protein CSAPGQPNEQFF.

There are a few counts of this clonotype. A much larger clone sits a single nucleotide away, making a read error possible. The rearrangement uses TRBV9 and TRBJ2-1; 10 bases line up with TRBD1. Germline V gene data show CDR1 as SGDLS and CDR2 as YYNGEE. The CDR3 loop spans 14 amino acids. In DNA, the CDR3 is TGTGCCAGCGGCGTTGGGACAGGGGACAATGAGCAGTTCTTC. Translating gives CASGVGTGDNEQFF.

This clonotype was seen more than once but under ten times. This chain connects TRBV27 to TRBJ2-7, with TRBD2 matching over 7 bases. CDR3 length: 16 amino acids. V dropped 2 bases and J dropped 0; count of bases not matched to a gene: 7. Germline V gene lookup returns CDR1 MNHEY and CDR2 SMNVEV (reference sequence). This CDR3 reads CASSLSSRGSSYEQYF. The CDR3, as DNA: TGTGCCAGCAGTTTAAGTTCGCGCGGGAGCTCCTACGAGCAGTACTTC.

The CDR3 DNA is TGTGCCACCACGCCTGGGAGAGCGGTCGTCGAGCAGTACTTC. As protein: CATTPGRAVVEQYF. The gene calls are TRBV19 and TRBJ2-7; tentatively, D is TRBD2 (5 bases). Per germline, CDR1 LNHDA and CDR2 SQIVND (reference sequence). V was cut by 10 bases and J by 6 bases, with 22 bases left in between. This CDR3 has 14 amino acids.

This clonotype was observed at least ten times. The chain has TRBV6-2 or TRBV6-3 and TRBJ2-5; D unresolved. The V gene's germline CDR1 is MNHEY and CDR2 SVGEGT. Trimming left V 5 bases short and J 5 bases short, with 12 bases between. This CDR3 is 13 amino acids long. The CDR3 spells CASSPLEVETQYF. Written as DNA, the CDR3 is TGTGCCAGCAGTCCGCTAGAGGTGGAGACCCAGTACTTC.

This clonotype has a count of ten or more. V and J are TRBV12-3 or TRBV12-4 and TRBJ1-2; TRBD1 might be the D (5 bases). Between the trimmed V and J ends, which lost 3 bases and 0 bases, there was a span of 14 bases. This CDR3 region has 16 residues. The CDR3 sequence: CASSLGSRGTNYGYTF. DNA for the CDR3: TGTGCCAGCAGTTTGGGCAGTCGGGGCACTAACTATGGCTACACCTTC.

This clonotype appeared once. The DNA for the CDR3 is TGCAGTGCTAGAGCGGGGGACCTTTACAATGAGCAGTTCTTC. Protein product: CSARAGDLYNEQFF. The genes are TRBV20-1 and TRBJ2-1; TRBD2 might be the D (6 bases). This CDR3 has 14 amino acids. In germline, CDR1 is DFQATT, CDR2 SNEGSKA (reference sequence). The V end lost 1 base, the J end lost 4 bases, and 11 bases lay between the germline ends.

This clonotype was seen only a few times. With a much larger clone just one base away, this may be a read error. The chain links TRBV5-4 to TRBJ2-1; D is undetermined. Germline lookup yields CDR1 SGHNT and CDR2 YYREEE (reference sequence). The CDR3 length is 11 residues. Trimming left V 3 bases short and J 7 bases short, with 5 bases between. The CDR3: CASSWGNEQFF. In DNA form, the CDR3 reads TGTGCCAGCAGCTGGGGTAATGAGCAGTTCTTC. Full variable domain (outside the CDR3, taken from reference TRBV5-4 and TRBJ2-1): ETGVTQSPTHLIKTRGQQVTLRCSSQSGHNTVSWYQQALGQGPQFIFQYYREEENGRGNFPPRFSGLQFPNYSSELNVNALELDDSALYLCASSWGNEQFFGPGTRLTVL.

As to this clonotype: The CDR3 ends on some other residue instead of the conserved phenylalanine or tryptophan, so this is likely a read error. The rearrangement joins TRBV2 to TRBJ1-1, with TRBD1 matching over 8 bases. V shed 6 bases and J 4 bases; nucleotides not matched to a gene: 7. From germline, CDR1 is SNHLY and CDR2 FYNNEI. This CDR3 spans 14 amino acids. The CDR3 reads CASRGQAVGTEAFY. CDR3 DNA sequence: TGTGCCAGCAGGGGACAGGCGGTGGGCACTGAAGCTTTCTAT.

The rearrangement uses TRBV7-3 and TRBJ2-7; D is unresolved. CDR1 is SGHTA, CDR2 FQGTGA, per germline. The germline V and J ends were trimmed by 3 bases and 5 bases, with 20 bases remaining between them. This CDR3 contains 16 residues. The CDR3 nucleotides are TGTGCCAGCAGCTTGTTTTTGGGTCGTCAGAGTCACGAGCAGTACTTC. Protein sequence: CASSLFLGRQSHEQYF.

This clonotype was recorded many times. This chain links TRBV20-1 with TRBJ2-5; TRBD2 agrees at 10 bases. The V segment lost 6 bases and the J segment 2 bases; nucleotides outside the gene matches: 15. This CDR3 is built from 17 residues. The germline CDR1 and CDR2 sequences are DFQATT and SNEGSKA (reference sequence). CDR3 in amino acids: CSAESSGGPSWQETQYF. The CDR3 DNA reads as TGCAGTGCGGAATCTAGCGGGGGCCCCTCGTGGCAAGAGACCCAGTACTTC.